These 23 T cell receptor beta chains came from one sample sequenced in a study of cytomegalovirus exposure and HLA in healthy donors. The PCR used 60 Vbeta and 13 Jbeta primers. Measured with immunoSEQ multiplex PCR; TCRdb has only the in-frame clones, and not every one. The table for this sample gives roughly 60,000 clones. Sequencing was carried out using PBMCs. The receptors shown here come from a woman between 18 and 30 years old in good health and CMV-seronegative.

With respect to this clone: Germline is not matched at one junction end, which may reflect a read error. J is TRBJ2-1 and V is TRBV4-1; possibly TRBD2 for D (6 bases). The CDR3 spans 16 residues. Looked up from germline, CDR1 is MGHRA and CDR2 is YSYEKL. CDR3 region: CASRQDAGSSYNEQFF. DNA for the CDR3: TGCGCCAGCAGACAAGATGCCGGGAGCTCCTACAATGAGCAGTTCTTC.

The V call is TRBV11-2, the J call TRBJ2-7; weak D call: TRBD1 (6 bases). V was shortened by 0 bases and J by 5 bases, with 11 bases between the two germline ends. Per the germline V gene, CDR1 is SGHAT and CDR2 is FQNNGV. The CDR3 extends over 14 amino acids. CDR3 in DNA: TGTGCCAGCAGCTTAGATTATGGGGGCCACGAGCAGTACTTC. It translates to CASSLDYGGHEQYF.

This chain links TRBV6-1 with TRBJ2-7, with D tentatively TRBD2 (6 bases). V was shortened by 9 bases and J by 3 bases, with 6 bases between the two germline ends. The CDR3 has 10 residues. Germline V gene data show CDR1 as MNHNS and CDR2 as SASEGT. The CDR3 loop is CARGGYEQYF. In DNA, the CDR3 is TGTGCCAGGGGGGGCTACGAGCAGTACTTC.

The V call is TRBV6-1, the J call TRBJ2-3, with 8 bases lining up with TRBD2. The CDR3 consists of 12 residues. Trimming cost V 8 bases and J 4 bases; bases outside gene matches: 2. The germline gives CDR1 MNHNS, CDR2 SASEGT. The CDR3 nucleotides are TGTGCCAGCCGGGGGGGAGCAGATACGCAGTATTTT. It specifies CASRGGADTQYF.

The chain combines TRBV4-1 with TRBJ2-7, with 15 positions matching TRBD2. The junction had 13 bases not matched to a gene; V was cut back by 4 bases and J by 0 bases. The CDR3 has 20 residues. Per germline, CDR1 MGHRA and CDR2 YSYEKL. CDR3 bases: TGCGCCAGCAGCCGGCAGGGTCCGGGACTAGCGGGGGGTAACTCCTACGAGCAGTACTTC. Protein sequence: CASSRQGPGLAGGNSYEQYF.

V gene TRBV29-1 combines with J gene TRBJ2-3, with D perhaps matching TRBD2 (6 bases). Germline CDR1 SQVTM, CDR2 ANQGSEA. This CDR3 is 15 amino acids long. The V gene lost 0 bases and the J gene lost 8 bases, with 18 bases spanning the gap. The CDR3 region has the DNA TGCAGCGTTGAAGAAGGAGGAGGGACCCTCTTTACGCAGTATTTT. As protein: CSVEEGGGTLFTQYF.

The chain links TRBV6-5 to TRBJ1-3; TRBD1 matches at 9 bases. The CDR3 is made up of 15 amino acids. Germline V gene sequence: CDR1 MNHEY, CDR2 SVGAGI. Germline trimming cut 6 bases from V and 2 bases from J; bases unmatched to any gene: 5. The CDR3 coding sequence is TGTGCCAGCAGCCCAACAGGGGGCACTGGAAACACCATATATTTT. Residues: CASSPTGGTGNTIYF.

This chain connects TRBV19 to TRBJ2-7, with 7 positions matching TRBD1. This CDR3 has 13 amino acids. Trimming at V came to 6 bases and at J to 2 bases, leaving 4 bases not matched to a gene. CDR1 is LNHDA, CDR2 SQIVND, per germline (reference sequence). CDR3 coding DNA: TGTGCCAGTAGCGACAGGGCCGCCTACGAGCAGTACTTC. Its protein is CASSDRAAYEQYF. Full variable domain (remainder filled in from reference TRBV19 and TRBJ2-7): DGGITQSPKYLFRKEGQNVTLSCEQNLNHDAMYWYRQDPGQGLRLIYYSQIVNDFQKGDIAEGYSVSREKKESFPLTVTSAQKNPTAFYLCASSDRAAYEQYFGPGTRLTVT.

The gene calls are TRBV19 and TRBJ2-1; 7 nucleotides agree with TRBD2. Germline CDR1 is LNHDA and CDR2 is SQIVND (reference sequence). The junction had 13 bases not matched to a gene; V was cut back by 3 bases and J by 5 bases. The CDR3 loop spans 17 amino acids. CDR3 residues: CASSMRASGIADNEQFF. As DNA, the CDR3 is TGTGCCAGTAGTATGAGGGCTAGCGGAATAGCCGACAATGAGCAGTTCTTC. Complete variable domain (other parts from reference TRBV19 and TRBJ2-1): DGGITQSPKYLFRKEGQNVTLSCEQNLNHDAMYWYRQDPGQGLRLIYYSQIVNDFQKGDIAEGYSVSREKKESFPLTVTSAQKNPTAFYLCASSMRASGIADNEQFFGPGTRLTVL.

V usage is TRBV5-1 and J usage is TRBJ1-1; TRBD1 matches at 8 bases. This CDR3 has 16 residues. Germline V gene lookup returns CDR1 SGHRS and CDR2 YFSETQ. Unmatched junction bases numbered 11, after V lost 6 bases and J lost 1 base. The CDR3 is CASNPPYRGGNTEAFF. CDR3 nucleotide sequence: TGCGCCAGCAACCCACCCTACAGGGGGGGGAACACTGAAGCTTTCTTT.

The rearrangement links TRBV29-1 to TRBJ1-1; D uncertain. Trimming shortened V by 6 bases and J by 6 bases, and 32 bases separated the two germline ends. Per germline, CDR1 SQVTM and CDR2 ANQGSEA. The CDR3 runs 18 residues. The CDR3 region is CSVSTPWPREGFVSEAFF. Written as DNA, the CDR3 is TGCAGCGTCTCGACCCCTTGGCCCCGGGAGGGTTTTGTCTCTGAAGCTTTCTTT.

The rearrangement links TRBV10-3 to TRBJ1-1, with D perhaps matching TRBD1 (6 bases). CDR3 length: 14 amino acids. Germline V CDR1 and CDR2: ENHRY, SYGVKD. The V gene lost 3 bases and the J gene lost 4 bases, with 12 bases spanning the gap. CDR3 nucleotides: TGTGCCATCAGTGAAGGGGGTGGGCTCACTGAAGCTTTCTTT. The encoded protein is CAISEGGGLTEAFF.

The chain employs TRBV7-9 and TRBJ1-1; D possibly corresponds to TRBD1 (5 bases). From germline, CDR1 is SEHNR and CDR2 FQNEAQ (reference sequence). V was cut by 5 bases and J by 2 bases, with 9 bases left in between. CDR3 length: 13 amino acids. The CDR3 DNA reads TGTGCCAGCAGCCGACAGCCTAACACTGAAGCTTTCTTT. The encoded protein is CASSRQPNTEAFF.

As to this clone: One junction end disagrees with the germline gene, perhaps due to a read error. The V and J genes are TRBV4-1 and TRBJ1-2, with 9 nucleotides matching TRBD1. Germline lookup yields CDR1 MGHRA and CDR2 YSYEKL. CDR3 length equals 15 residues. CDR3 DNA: TGCGCCAGCAGCCACGCGGGACAGGGTAACGATGGCTACACCTTC. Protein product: CASSHAGQGNDGYTF.

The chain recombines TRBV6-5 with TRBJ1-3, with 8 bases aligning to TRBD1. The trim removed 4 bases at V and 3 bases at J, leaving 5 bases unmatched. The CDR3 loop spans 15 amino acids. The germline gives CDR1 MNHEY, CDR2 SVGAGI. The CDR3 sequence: CASSFGQGVGNTIYF. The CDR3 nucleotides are TGTGCCAGCAGTTTTGGACAGGGCGTTGGAAACACCATATATTTT.

The CDR3: CASSFRGRRYEQYF. The DNA of the CDR3 is TGTGCCAGCAGCTTCCGGGGGAGACGGTACGAGCAGTACTTC. J is TRBJ2-7 and V is TRBV11-2; D perhaps matches TRBD2 (6 bases). The V and J ends lost 3 bases and 4 bases respectively, with 13 bases between them. Germline V gene sequence: CDR1 SGHAT, CDR2 FQNNGV. CDR3 size: 14 residues.

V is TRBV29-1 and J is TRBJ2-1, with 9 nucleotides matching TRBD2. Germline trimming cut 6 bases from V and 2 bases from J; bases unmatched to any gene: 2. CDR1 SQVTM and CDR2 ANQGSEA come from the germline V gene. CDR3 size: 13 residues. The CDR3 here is CSVSGGPYNEQFF. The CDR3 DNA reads TGCAGCGTGAGCGGGGGGCCCTACAATGAGCAGTTCTTC.

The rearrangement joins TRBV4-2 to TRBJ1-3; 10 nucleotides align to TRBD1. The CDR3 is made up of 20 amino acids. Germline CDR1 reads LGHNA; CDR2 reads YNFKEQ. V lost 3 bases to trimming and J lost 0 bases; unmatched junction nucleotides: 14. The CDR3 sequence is CASSQGPGQGYSISGNTIYF. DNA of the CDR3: TGTGCCAGCAGCCAGGGACCGGGACAGGGGTACTCCATCTCTGGAAACACCATATATTTT.

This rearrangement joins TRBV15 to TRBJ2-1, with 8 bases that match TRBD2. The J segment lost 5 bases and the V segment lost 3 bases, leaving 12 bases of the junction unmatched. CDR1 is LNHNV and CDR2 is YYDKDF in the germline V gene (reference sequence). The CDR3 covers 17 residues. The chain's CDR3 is CATSSPKLAGIHNEQFF. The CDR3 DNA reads TGTGCCACCAGCAGCCCCAAATTAGCGGGAATCCACAATGAGCAGTTCTTC.

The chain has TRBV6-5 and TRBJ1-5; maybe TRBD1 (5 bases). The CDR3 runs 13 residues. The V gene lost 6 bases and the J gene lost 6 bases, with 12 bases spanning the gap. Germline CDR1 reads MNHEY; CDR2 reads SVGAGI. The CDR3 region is CASSQGVFQPQHF. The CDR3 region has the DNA TGTGCCAGCAGCCAAGGGGTCTTTCAGCCCCAGCATTTT.

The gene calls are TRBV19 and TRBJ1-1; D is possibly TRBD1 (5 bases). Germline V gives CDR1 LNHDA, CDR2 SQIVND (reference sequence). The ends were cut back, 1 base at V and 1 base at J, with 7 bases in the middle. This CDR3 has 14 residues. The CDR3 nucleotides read TGTGCCAGTAGTATAGTTAGGGGGAACACTGAAGCTTTCTTT. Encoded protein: CASSIVRGNTEAFF.

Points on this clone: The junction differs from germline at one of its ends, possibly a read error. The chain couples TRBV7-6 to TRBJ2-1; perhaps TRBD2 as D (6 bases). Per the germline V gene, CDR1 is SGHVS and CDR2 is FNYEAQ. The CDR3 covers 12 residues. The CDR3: CASSLGDSRLLF. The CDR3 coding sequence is TGTGCCAGCAGCTTAGGGGACTCGAGGCTGCTCTTC.

CDR3 sequence reads: CASSYERLAYEQYF. The CDR3 region has the DNA TGTGCCAGCAGTTATGAAAGACTCGCGTACGAGCAGTACTTC. The genes are TRBV6-5 and TRBJ2-7, with no clear D. V was shortened by 3 bases and J by 4 bases, with 13 bases between the two germline ends. The CDR3 is made up of 14 amino acids. In germline, CDR1 is MNHEY, CDR2 SVGAGI.